The 4 T cell receptor beta chains given below trace back to one sample, sequenced in a study of blood T cell repertoires in COVID-19 (dated by TCRdb to 2020 to 2021). The receptor library was made with the immunoSEQ multiplex PCR assay. TCRdb holds this immuneACCESS table with in-frame rearrangements only. Some clones are missing; in checked studies, unresolved V genes explain under half, and the rest has no known cause. The table for this sample lists some 460,000 clones; roughly nine tenths of them were counted only once. The ten largest clones take up 0.65% to 0.9% of the sample. The specimen sequenced was PBMCs or T cells enriched from blood (not recorded which). Every receptor here comes from a young woman who had recovered from COVID-19.

This clone has a single count. V and J are TRBV19 and TRBJ1-6, with D possibly matching TRBD1 (5 bases). Trimming stripped 3 bases from V and 8 bases from J, with 20 bases between. CDR1 LNHDA and CDR2 SQIVND come from the germline V gene (reference sequence). The CDR3 consists of 17 residues. The CDR3 region is CASSIRPGERGDSPLHF. In nucleotides, the CDR3 is TGTGCCAGTAGTATCAGGCCAGGCGAAAGGGGTGATTCACCCCTCCACTTT. Full variable domain (remainder filled in from reference TRBV19 and TRBJ1-6): DGGITQSPKYLFRKEGQNVTLSCEQNLNHDAMYWYRQDPGQGLRLIYYSQIVNDFQKGDIAEGYSVSREKKESFPLTVTSAQKNPTAFYLCASSIRPGERGDSPLHFGNGTRLTVT.

The table lists this clone with a few counts. This chain links TRBV7-9 with TRBJ1-4, with D maybe TRBD1 (5 bases). Germline V gene sequence: CDR1 SEHNR, CDR2 FQNEAQ (reference sequence). CDR3 length: 14 residues. Trimming took off 6 bases at V and 8 bases at J, with 16 bases between the two ends. The CDR3 region is CASSSGVREEKLFF. DNA for the CDR3: TGTGCCAGCAGTTCGGGGGTTCGGGAAGAAAAACTGTTTTTT.

V and J are TRBV10-3 and TRBJ2-7; 10 bases match TRBD2. With V trimmed by 4 bases and J by 7 bases, 4 bases remained unmatched. Germline-derived CDR1 and CDR2 are ENHRY and SYGVKD. The CDR3 runs 13 residues. Here the CDR3 DNA reads TGTGCCATCAGTGGGGAGCGGGGGGGTGAGCAGTACTTC. This gives the protein CAISGERGGEQYF.

The chain employs TRBV29-1 and TRBJ1-2; perhaps TRBD1 as D (6 bases). The length of the CDR3 is 11 residues. Germline V gives CDR1 SQVTM, CDR2 ANQGSEA. With 7 bases removed from V and 8 bases from J, the gap between germline ends came to 14 bases. For the CDR3, the DNA is TGCAGCGCTCAGGGGTCGTGGGGCTACACCTTC. As protein: CSAQGSWGYTF.